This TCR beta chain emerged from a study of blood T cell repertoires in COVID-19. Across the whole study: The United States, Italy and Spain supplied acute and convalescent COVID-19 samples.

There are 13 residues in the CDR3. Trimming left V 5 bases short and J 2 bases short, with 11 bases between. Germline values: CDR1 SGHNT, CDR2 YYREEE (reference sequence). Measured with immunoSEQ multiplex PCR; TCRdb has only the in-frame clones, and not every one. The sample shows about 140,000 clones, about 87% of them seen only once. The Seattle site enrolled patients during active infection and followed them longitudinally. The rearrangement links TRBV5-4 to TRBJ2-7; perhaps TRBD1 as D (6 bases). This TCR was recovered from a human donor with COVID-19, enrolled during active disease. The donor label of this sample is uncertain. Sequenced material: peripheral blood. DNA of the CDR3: TGTGCCAGCAGTAACAGGGTAGCCTACGAGCAGTACTTC. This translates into CASSNRVAYEQYF.